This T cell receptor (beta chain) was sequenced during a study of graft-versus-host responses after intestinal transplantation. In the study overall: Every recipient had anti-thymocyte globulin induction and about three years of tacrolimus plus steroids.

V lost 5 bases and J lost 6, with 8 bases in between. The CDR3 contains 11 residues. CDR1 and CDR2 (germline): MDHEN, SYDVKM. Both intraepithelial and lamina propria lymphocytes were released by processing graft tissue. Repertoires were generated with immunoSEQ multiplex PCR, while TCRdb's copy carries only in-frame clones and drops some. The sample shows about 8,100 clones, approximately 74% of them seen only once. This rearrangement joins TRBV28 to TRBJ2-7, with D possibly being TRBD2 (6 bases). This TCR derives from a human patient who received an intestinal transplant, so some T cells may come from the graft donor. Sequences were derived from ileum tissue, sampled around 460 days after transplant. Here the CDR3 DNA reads TGTGCCAGCAGTCTGGAGGGCGAGCAGTACGTC. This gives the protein CASSLEGEQYV.